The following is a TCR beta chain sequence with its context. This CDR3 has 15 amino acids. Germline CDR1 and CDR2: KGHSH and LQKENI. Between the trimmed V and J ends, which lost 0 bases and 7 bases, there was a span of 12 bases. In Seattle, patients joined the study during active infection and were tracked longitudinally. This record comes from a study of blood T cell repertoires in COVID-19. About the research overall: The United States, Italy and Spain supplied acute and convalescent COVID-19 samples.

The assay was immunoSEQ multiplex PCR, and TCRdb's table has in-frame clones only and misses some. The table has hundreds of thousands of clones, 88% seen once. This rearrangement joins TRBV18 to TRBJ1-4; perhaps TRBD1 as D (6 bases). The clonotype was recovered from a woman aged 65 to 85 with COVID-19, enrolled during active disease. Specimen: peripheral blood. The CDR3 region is CASSPPVQGGEKLFF. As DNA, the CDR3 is TGTGCCAGCTCACCACCGGTCCAAGGGGGTGAAAAACTGTTTTTT.